This T cell receptor (beta chain) was captured in a study of shared T cell receptors in the human thymus. Produced via immunoSEQ multiplex PCR; TCRdb's table is partial and in-frame only. Of roughly 500,000 clones listed, 78% are singletons. The CDR3 runs to 16 residues. V gave up 4 bases and J gave up 1 base; unmatched junction bases: 7. Germline-derived CDR1 and CDR2 are GTSNPN and SVGIG (reference sequence). These sequences were also reported in another study, on human thymus T cells. This second study notes: Having corrective surgery for congenital heart defects, healthy Finnish infants were the ones who donated. Corrective cardiac surgery supplied the resected thymus tissue. Apparent bias marked the V and J gene usage of thymic and blood repertoires. Unrelated individuals reportedly shared highly overlapping thymic TCR repertoires.

The rearrangement links TRBV30 to TRBJ2-2, with 9 bases matching TRBD2. The clonotype comes from a boy younger than two with a congenital heart defect. Sequencing was carried out using thymocytes. The CDR3 loop reads CAWTVAGDRNTGELFF. CDR3 sequence (DNA): TGTGCCTGGACCGTAGCGGGGGACAGGAACACCGGGGAGCTGTTTTTT.